This T cell receptor beta chain was recorded in a study of cytomegalovirus exposure and HLA in healthy donors (dated by TCRdb to about 2017). About the investigation overall: An earlier analysis of more than 550 of the donors reported approximately 280 Gb of sequence data and about 120 million unique TCR beta sequences obtained from around 180 million T cells. Donor age, sex, ethnicity and CMV serostatus were collected together with the repertoire data. Along with the approximately 620-subject first cohort, a separate validation cohort of over a hundred different subjects was used. The study profiled the T cell repertoires of 550 to 700 subjects by immunosequencing and related them to cytomegalovirus serostatus. In a later analysis, previously published TCR beta repertoires from several hundred donors were re-analyzed and high-resolution HLA genotyping was added so that TCR occurrence patterns could be studied. The number of typed donors differed by locus: roughly 620-630 for A, B, C, DRB1 and DQB1; 522 for DQA1; roughly 600 for DPA1; and some 430 for DPB1. To decide whether each TCR beta V gene segment behaved as functional or pseudogenic, an earlier analysis of approximately 620 of the donors relied on high-throughput TCR beta sequencing. Every repertoire in the discovery cohort had been generated on one and the same sequencing platform. Among the roughly 370 genotyped donors, approximately 76% belonged to the genetic ancestry cluster associated with self-reported Caucasian donors. Five DR-DQ haplotypes were treated as single units for association and clustering because of strong linkage in the cohort. In the later analysis, no new phenotypic data were used to find candidate immune exposures; instead, reliance was placed on TCR beta sequences and their occurrence across donors. About 310 gigabases of sequencing data and some 85 million unique TCR sequences were included in an early release covering 550 to 650 HLA-typed donors. HLA typing included class I and class II loci at four-digit resolution. Genome-wide SNP genotypes for about 65% of the roughly 700 donors were used in a later genetic analysis, which treated that subset as a discovery cohort. The aim of the study was to test whether cataloging public T cell receptors could identify signatures of past pathogen exposure. High-throughput TCR immunosequencing, statistical association of individual TCRs with disease status, and machine learning were combined to predict cytomegalovirus infection status. Among some 410 genotyped donors of the cohort, an average of around 240,000 unique TCR beta nucleotide sequences were sequenced per donor, roughly 18% of them non-productive. General findings and caveats noted by the study authors: Compared with equally common non-associated chains, HLA-associated TCR beta chains in a later analysis were more clonally expanded and had lower generation probabilities. V-gene and J-gene trimming of TCR beta chains was associated with a missense DCLRE1C variant in a later genetic analysis, and the association was replicated in an independent cohort. Linkage disequilibrium might explain the correlated functional status among segregating V segments, but an unknown experimental factor could not be ruled out. Assigning TCR associations to individual alleles was difficult when HLA alleles, especially DR and DQ, strongly co-occurred. In an earlier analysis of about 550 of the donors, most TCR beta V segments were observed in productive rearrangements about 87% or about 30% of the time, broadly matching IMGT annotations. The authors suggested that the approach could potentially be generalized to other disease states and immunological phenotypes. Three of the identified cytomegalovirus-associated TCR beta chains were confirmed in vitro to be specific for cytomegalovirus antigens. Cytomegalovirus status was reported to be diagnosed by the classifier with high specificity and sensitivity in both the original and validation cohorts. Some IMGT-functional V segments, including TRBV6-2 and TRBV6-3, could not be distinguished by the 87-base-pair reads and were therefore excluded. A cluster of highly shared sequence variants was judged likely to be a technical artifact of the sequencing pipeline. In the study, some 160 TCR beta chains were listed as associated with cytomegalovirus. A later analysis associated some 17,000 TCR beta sequences with specific HLA alleles at a false discovery rate of 0.05. Because HLA typing was unavailable for some donors at each locus, only the typed subset was used in association tests. While some public TCRs were present in many individuals, most TCR sequences turned up only very rarely across donors. In this cohort, only TCR beta chains were sequenced, and detectable features were limited by the absence of alpha or paired-chain data. A later analysis found that most CMV-associated TCR beta chains appeared HLA-restricted, with HLA associations seemingly driven largely by CMV exposure. In a later analysis, TCR association rates were found to vary across HLA loci, with the most associated TCRs seen for DRB1 alleles and the fewest for HLA-C alleles. A further reported finding was that TCR beta sequences accurately predicted the HLA-A and HLA-B alleles for most subjects in the first cohort. The earlier analysis of some 560 of the donors excluded roughly 16 rarely observed V segments, including chromosome 9 orphons, because counts were too low. Compared with the approximately 710-donor mean, donors in an Asian-associated ancestry cluster had fewer N-insertions in productive TCRs, according to a later genetic analysis. In a later analysis, several top co-occurrence clusters were reported to appear linked to parvovirus B19, influenza, CMV and Epstein-Barr virus. Presence/absence analyses assumed roughly uniform sequencing depth across donors, an assumption that may not hold. CMV serostatus was the only immune exposure information available for the cohort.

Inclusive of the bounding cysteine and phenylalanine, the CDR3 is 16 residues long. Only the CDR3 DNA is retained, 48 bases long and in frame from the first base. The germline V gene yields SGHDT for CDR1 and YYEEEE for CDR2. At the junction V is shortened by 6 bases and J by 8 bases; bases outside the gene matches: 17. The cohort was made up of several hundred healthy bone marrow donors. At the time of sampling, every cohort member was nominally healthy, though immune exposures that went unrecorded were likely present. The donor was CMV seropositive and was included in the group of 270 or so seropositive cohort members. A peripheral blood sample was collected from each donor, and TCR beta sequencing was performed on peripheral blood mononuclear cells. The Qiagen DNeasy Blood Extraction Kit was used to extract genomic DNA from the blood cell samples. Points on this clone: Its binding antigen is unknown. Per-base quality was not reported, and no clone a single base away is much larger than it.

The library was produced with the immunoSEQ multiplex PCR assay. The multiplex PCR relied on a mix of 60 forward primers for TCR Vbeta segments and 13 reverse primers for TCR Jbeta segments. A multiplex PCR assay on genomic DNA amplified the CDR3 region of rearranged TCR beta genes. Amplified TCR beta libraries were sequenced as 87-base-pair reads on the Illumina HiSeq System. For the original study's pipeline: In a later analysis, tens of millions of unique TCR beta chains were counted across the approximately 620 repertoires, and approximately 11 million of these chains were shared by at least two donors. Raw reads were error-corrected and collapsed into unique sequences by a nearest-neighbor algorithm in which closely related sequences were merged to remove PCR and sequencing errors. V, D and J gene segments were assigned by aligning CDR3 sequences to IMGT reference sequences. For a sequence to be retained, a match of at least six nucleotides was required to both a V gene segment and a J gene segment. Rearrangements were classified as productive when the CDR3 lacked stop codons and remained in frame with V and J, and all other rearrangements were classified as non-productive. CDR3 was defined according to IMGT convention as the region running from the second conserved V-encoded cysteine to the conserved J-encoded phenylalanine. Sequences without an unambiguous match to a single V gene segment were excluded from the earlier analysis of about 640 of the donors. In an earlier analysis of roughly 600 of the donors, a V segment was called functional when productive rearrangements were above 56.7%, and segregating when the standard deviation between donors exceeded 5%. A statistical classification framework was built to diagnose cytomegalovirus status from the catalog of TCR beta chain sequences. A later analysis assigned V and J genes by comparing TCR nucleotide sequences with IMGT/GENE-DB human TR gene sequences. Using the TCRdist pipeline, a later analysis assigned CDR3 sequences along with most-parsimonious VDJ recombination scenarios. In a later analysis, each TCR beta chain was defined by its CDR3 amino acid sequence together with its V-gene family, and reads lacking a unique V-gene family were excluded. As a way to deal with suspected cross-contamination and a sequencing artifact, a later analysis dropped 450 to 600 nucleotide sequences that were highly shared and had low generation probability. In a later analysis, a clonal expansion index for each public chain was calculated from normalized within-repertoire ranks of inferred template counts. A later analysis computed generation probabilities with a VDJ recombination model fitted to out-of-frame rearrangements, and checked the results against IGoR. In a later analysis, TCR-TCR, TCR-HLA and TCR-CMV co-occurrence was scored with hypergeometric tests, and a repertoire-size bias correction was applied to TCR pairs. To estimate false discovery rates, a later analysis permuted the HLA or CMV assignments 20 times. A later analysis grouped co-occurring TCRs with DBSCAN, adding TCRdist sequence similarity when clustering within HLA-allele-positive subsets. Repertoires with fewer than 30,000 or more than 120,000 public chains were left out of co-occurrence clustering, as were a few repertoires with anomalous nucleotide sharing. Imported from immuneACCESS, the table was reduced by TCRdb to in-frame sequences with V and J called. These copies leave out some clones; in studies compared against another copy, an unresolved V gene accounts for under half, and the cause of the remainder is not known. The V and J calls and clone size were taken over from that table, and D and trimming were inferred from the DNA. The sample table records over 150,000 clones; 75% to 85% of these occur just once. The leading ten clones occupy 7.7% of the sample.

This TCR was sampled from a man aged 25 to 40 in good health and CMV-seropositive. The chain is encoded by TRBV5-6 joined to TRBJ1-2; TRBD1 aligns with 9 central bases. Sequencing was carried out using PBMCs. The sequenced DNA: TGTGCCAGCACAATCAATAGGAACAGGGGGCTAGGAGGCTACACCTTC. Its amino acids are CASTINRNRGLGGYTF.